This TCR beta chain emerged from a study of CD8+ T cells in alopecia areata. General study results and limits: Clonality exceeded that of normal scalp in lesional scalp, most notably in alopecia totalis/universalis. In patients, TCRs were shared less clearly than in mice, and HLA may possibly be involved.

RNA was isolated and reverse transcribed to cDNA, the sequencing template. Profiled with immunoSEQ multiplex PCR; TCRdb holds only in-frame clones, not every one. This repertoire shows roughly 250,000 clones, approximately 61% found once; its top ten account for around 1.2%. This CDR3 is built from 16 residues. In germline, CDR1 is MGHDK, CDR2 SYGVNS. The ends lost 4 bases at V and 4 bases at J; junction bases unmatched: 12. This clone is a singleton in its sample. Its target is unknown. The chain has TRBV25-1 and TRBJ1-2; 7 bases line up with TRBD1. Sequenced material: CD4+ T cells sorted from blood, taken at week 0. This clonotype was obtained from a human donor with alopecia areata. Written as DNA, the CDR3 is TGTGCCAGCAGTGGACGACAGGGCCTTGTCTCCTATGGCTACACCTTC. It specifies CASSGRQGLVSYGYTF.